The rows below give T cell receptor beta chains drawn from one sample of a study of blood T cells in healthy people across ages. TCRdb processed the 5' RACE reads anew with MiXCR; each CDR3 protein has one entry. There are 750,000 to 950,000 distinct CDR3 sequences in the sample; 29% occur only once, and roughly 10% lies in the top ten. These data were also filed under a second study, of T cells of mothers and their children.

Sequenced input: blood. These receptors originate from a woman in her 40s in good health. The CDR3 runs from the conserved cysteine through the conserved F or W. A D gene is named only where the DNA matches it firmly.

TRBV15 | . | CATSREWGGSNQPQHF
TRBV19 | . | CASSMGKVAGTEAFF
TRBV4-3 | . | CASSQDSYFYNGQFF
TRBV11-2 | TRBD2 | CASSLGYLAGGPWNIQYF
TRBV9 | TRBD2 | CASSVGAGGGDTQYF
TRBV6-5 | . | CASGSQGTDAQYF
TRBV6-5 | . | CASSSLTEASEKLFF
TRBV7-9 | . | CASSSTESGIFSYEQYF
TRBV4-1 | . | CASSHEGSYNEQFF
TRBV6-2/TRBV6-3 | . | CASSPRDRQTGELFF
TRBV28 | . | CASTLDNYNEQFF
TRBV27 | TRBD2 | CASSRSGGPYEQYF
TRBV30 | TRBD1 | CAWSPGTGYVEQYF
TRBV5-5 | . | CASSLVGTHNEQFF
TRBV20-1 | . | CSARGLLADTQYF
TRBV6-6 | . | CASSLGFPRYEQYF
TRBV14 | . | CASSQSRGLETQYF
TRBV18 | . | CASSPGQTLYEQYF
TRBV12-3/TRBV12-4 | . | CASSFQGTAYEQYF
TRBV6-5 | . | CASSRDTRLQETQYF
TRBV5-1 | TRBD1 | CASSLAGTGVGDYGYTF
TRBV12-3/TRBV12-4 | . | CASRQTRRGYGYTF
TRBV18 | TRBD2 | CASSPNFSGGAEAKNIQYF
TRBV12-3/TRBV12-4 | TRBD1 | CASSGQGMSGYTF
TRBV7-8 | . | CASSLDLNSNQPQHF
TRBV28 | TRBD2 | CASSPPLGGGNDEQYF
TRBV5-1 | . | CASSLGQGAEQYF
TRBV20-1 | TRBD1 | CSAEPGQGNSRLHF
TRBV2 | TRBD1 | CASEGQPPFSYEQYF
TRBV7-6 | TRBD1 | CASSSDRDNSPLHF
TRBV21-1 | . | CASSTPYRGWQFF
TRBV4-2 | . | CASSQAGTTNYGYTF
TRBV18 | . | CASSMQGPAKNIQYF
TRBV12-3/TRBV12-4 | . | CASSLVRSQETQYF
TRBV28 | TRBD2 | CASSLLTSGQFTDTQYF